This T cell receptor (beta chain) derives from a study of blood T cell repertoires in COVID-19. Study as a whole: Acute-phase and convalescent COVID-19 samples originated in the United States, Italy and Spain. T cells, B-cell-depleted T cells, or PBMCs supplied cDNA or gDNA.

Methods used by the authors: Reference gene primer amplification gave nucleated cell count estimates. The table came from immunoSEQ multiplex PCR; TCRdb's copy has only in-frame clones and leaves some out. That table supplies the V and J calls and clone size; D and trimming were determined from the DNA. The data contain more than 150,000 clones, around 83% of them singletons. The sequenced sample consisted of peripheral blood. This clonotype was obtained from a woman between 50 and 59 years old with acute or convalescent COVID-19.

For the CDR3, the DNA is TGCGCCAGCAGTGAGTCCTTAGTTTACGAGCAGTACTTC. Protein sequence: CASSESLVYEQYF. The J gene is TRBJ2-7, the V gene TRBV10-1; D not certain. The CDR3 is 13 residues long. Trimming stripped 0 bases from V and 4 bases from J, with 7 bases between. Germline CDR1 and CDR2: WNHNN and SYGVQD (reference sequence).